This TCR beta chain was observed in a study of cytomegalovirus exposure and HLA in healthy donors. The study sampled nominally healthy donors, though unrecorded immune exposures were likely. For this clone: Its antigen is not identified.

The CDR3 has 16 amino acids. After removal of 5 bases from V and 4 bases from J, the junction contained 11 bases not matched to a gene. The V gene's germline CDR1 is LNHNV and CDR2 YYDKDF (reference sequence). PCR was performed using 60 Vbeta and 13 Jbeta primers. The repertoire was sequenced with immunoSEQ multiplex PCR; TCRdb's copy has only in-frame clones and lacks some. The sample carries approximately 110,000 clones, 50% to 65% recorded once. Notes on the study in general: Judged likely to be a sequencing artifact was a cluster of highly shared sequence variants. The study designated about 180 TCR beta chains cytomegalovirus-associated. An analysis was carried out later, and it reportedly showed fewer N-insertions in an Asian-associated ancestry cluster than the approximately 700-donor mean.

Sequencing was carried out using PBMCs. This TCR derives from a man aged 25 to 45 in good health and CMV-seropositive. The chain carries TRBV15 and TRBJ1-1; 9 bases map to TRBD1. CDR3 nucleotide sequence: TGTGCCACCAGCGCCGGACAGGGGTCTTTGAGCACTGAAGCTTTCTTT. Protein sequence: CATSAGQGSLSTEAFF. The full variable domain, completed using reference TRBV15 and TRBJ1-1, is DAMVIQNPRYQVTQFGKPVTLSCSQTLNHNVMYWYQQKSSQAPKLLFHYYDKDFNNEADTPDNFQSRRPNTSFCFLDIRSPGLGDTAMYLCATSAGQGSLSTEAFFGQGTRLTVV.